One T cell receptor beta chain is described in this entry. The target antigen is unknown. The data belong to a study of cytomegalovirus exposure and HLA in healthy donors. Germline CDR1 reads MNHNY; CDR2 reads SVGAGI (reference sequence). The V gene end was trimmed by 2 bases and the J gene end by 4 bases; junction bases not matched to a gene: 4. This CDR3 comprises 14 residues. Points from the study as a whole: Some V segments, TRBV6-2 and TRBV6-3 among them, were indistinguishable and were therefore excluded.

Both 60 Vbeta primers and 13 Jbeta primers went into the PCR. The assay was immunoSEQ multiplex PCR, and TCRdb's table has in-frame clones only and misses some. The repertoire consists of some 120,000 clones, with 75% to 85% occurring once and the leading ten covering roughly 3%. The receptor's source is a woman younger than 30 in good health and CMV-seropositive. Sequencing was carried out using PBMCs. This chain uses TRBV6-6 with TRBJ2-5; 7 bases are a match to TRBD1. Here the CDR3 DNA reads TGTGCCAGCAGTTACGTAGGGGGCGGAGAGACCCAGTACTTC. Translated: CASSYVGGGETQYF.